The 21 T cell receptor beta chains listed next were all sequenced from one sample in a study of blood T cell repertoires in COVID-19. Data came from immunoSEQ multiplex PCR; TCRdb stores just in-frame clones and leaves some out. The sample shows about 280,000 clones, roughly 91% of them seen only once. The specimen sequenced was PBMCs or T cells enriched from blood (not recorded which). The receptor source for this set is a woman aged 60-75 years who had recovered from COVID-19.

Only one count was recorded for this clone. This sequence joins TRBV18 and TRBJ1-1; no firm D call. V shed 0 bases and J shed 1 base, with 6 bases lying between them. This CDR3 region has 14 residues. Germline-derived CDR1 and CDR2 are KGHSH and LQKENI. The DNA for the CDR3 is TGTGCCAGCTCACCACCGGGGAGGAACACTGAAGCTTTCTTT. This translates into CASSPPGRNTEAFF. The full variable domain, rest sourced from reference TRBV18 and TRBJ1-1, is NAGVMQNPRHLVRRRGQEARLRCSPMKGHSHVYWYRQLPEEGLKFMVYLQKENIIDESGMPKERFSAEFPKEGPSILRIQQVVRGDSAAYFCASSPPGRNTEAFFGQGTRLTVV.

V usage is TRBV9 and J usage is TRBJ2-3, with D perhaps matching TRBD1 (5 bases). Trimming cost V 6 bases and J 6 bases, with 20 bases left between them. CDR3 length: 15 residues. Germline CDR1 and CDR2: SGDLS and YYNGEE. The CDR3 DNA reads TGTGCCAGCACCCCCCAGGGCCGCGGTAGGGATACGCAGTATTTT. The encoded protein is CASTPQGRGRDTQYF.

This chain uses TRBV7-3 with TRBJ2-3; 10 bases fit TRBD2. Trimming at V came to 5 bases and at J to 0 bases, leaving 8 bases not matched to a gene. CDR3 length: 17 amino acids. Germline V lookup: CDR1 SGHTA, CDR2 FQGTGA. CDR3 protein: CASSPGLAAFSTDTQYF. In DNA form, the CDR3 reads TGTGCCAGCAGCCCCGGACTAGCGGCTTTTAGCACAGATACGCAGTATTTT. Supplemented by reference TRBV7-3 and TRBJ2-3, the full variable domain reads GAGVSQTPSNKVTEKGKYVELRCDPISGHTALYWYRQSLGQGPEFLIYFQGTGAADDSGLPNDRFFAVRPEGSVSTLKIQRTERGDSAVYLCASSPGLAAFSTDTQYFGPGTRLTVL.

This clone was observed a handful of times. The chain has TRBV5-1 and TRBJ2-1; no firm D call. The CDR3 sequence is 15 residues long. CDR1 SGHRS and CDR2 YFSETQ come from the germline V gene. The ends were cut back, 1 base at V and 8 bases at J, with 16 bases in the middle. The CDR3 DNA reads TGCGCCAGCAGCTTGTTGGCGCCGCGGCGCGATGAGCAGTTCTTC. Translated, it gives CASSLLAPRRDEQFF.

CDR3 nucleotides: TGTGCCAGCAGATTGAGCGGAGGGAATGGCTACACCTTC. Translated: CASRLSGGNGYTF. This chain links TRBV2 with TRBJ1-2; no firm D call. The CDR3 totals 13 residues. CDR1 and CDR2 (germline): SNHLY, FYNNEI. The V gene lost 6 bases and the J gene lost 6 bases, with 14 bases spanning the gap.

This rearrangement joins TRBV11-2 to TRBJ2-1, with 11 bases identical to TRBD2. Losses at the gene ends were 1 base for V and 4 bases for J; bases not matched to a gene: 0. This CDR3 has 15 amino acids. Germline V gene lookup returns CDR1 SGHAT and CDR2 FQNNGV. The CDR3 nucleotides read TGTGCCAGCAGCTTAGCTAGCGGGAGGTACAATGAGCAGTTCTTC. Its protein is CASSLASGRYNEQFF. The full variable domain, completed using reference TRBV11-2 and TRBJ2-1, is EAGVAQSPRYKIIEKRQSVAFWCNPISGHATLYWYQQILGQGPKLLIQFQNNGVVDDSQLPKDRFSAERLKGVDSTLKIQPAKLEDSAVYLCASSLASGRYNEQFFGPGTRLTVL.

The chain carries TRBV11-3 and TRBJ1-1; possible D gene TRBD1, 5 bases. The V end was cut by 5 bases, the J end by 4 bases, with 14 bases between. Per germline, CDR1 SGHNT and CDR2 YENEEA. The CDR3 spans 14 residues. This chain's CDR3 is CASSPNSGVTEAFF. In nucleotides, the CDR3 is TGTGCCAGCAGCCCTAATTCGGGGGTCACTGAAGCTTTCTTT.

This chain joins TRBV5-1 and TRBJ1-2; maybe TRBD1 (5 bases). This CDR3 region has 13 residues. The germline V gene encodes CDR1 SGHRS and CDR2 YFSETQ. The V gene lost 4 bases and the J gene lost 10 bases, with 17 bases spanning the gap. The CDR3 spells CASSDSLAAAYTF. The CDR3 DNA follows: TGCGCCAGCAGCGACAGTCTAGCGGCTGCCTACACCTTC.

V usage is TRBV5-4 and J usage is TRBJ2-4; no reliable D call. The germline CDR1 and CDR2 sequences are SGHNT and YYREEE (reference sequence). Trimming took 1 base from V and 5 from J, leaving 4 bases between them. The CDR3 sequence is 12 residues long. CDR3 in DNA: TGTGCCAGCAGCTTGTCCGAAAACATTCAGTACTTC. Amino acid sequence: CASSLSENIQYF.

The chain carries TRBV9 and TRBJ2-2; 10 bases map to TRBD2. Germline CDR1 and CDR2: SGDLS and YYNGEE. V was clipped by 4 bases and J by 8 bases; unmatched bases: 11. The CDR3 has 16 residues. This chain's CDR3 is CASSSRLAGVRGELFF. The CDR3 region has the DNA TGTGCCAGCAGCTCCAGGCTAGCGGGAGTACGTGGGGAGCTGTTTTTT. Looking up the rest from reference TRBV9 and TRBJ2-2 gives the full variable domain: DSGVTQTPKHLITATGQRVTLRCSPRSGDLSVYWYQQSLDQGLQFLIQYYNGEERAKGNILERFSAQQFPDLHSELNLSSLELGDSALYFCASSSRLAGVRGELFFGEGSRLTVL.

On this clone itself: This sample includes further DNA sequences coding for the same CDR3. This rearrangement joins TRBV5-1 to TRBJ2-7; tentatively, D is TRBD2 (6 bases). The V gene lost 4 bases and the J gene lost 5 bases, with 10 bases spanning the gap. The CDR3 is made up of 12 amino acids. The V gene's germline CDR1 is SGHRS and CDR2 YFSETQ. The CDR3 nucleotides are TGCGCCAGCAGCCCACCGGGGGACGAGCAGTACTTC. Translated, it gives CASSPPGDEQYF.

This chain uses TRBV27 with TRBJ1-6; D is uncertain. V was clipped by 2 bases and J by 2 bases, with 10 bases between them. The CDR3 has 16 residues. CDR1 MNHEY and CDR2 SMNVEV come from the germline V gene (reference sequence). The CDR3 reads CASSLRGSPYNSPLHF. The CDR3 DNA sequence: TGTGCCAGCAGTTTACGGGGTAGTCCCTATAATTCACCCCTCCACTTT.

The table lists this clone with a count of one. The rearrangement joins TRBV28 to TRBJ1-5, with 8 nucleotides matching TRBD1. The trim removed 8 bases at V and 5 bases at J, leaving 5 bases unmatched. Per germline, CDR1 MDHEN and CDR2 SYDVKM. There are 13 residues in the CDR3. As DNA, the CDR3 is TGTGCCAGCTATCGGACAGGGTATCAGCCCCAGCATTTT. Amino acid sequence: CASYRTGYQPQHF.

The J gene is TRBJ2-5, the V gene TRBV30; maybe TRBD1 (7 bases). This CDR3 is built from 13 residues. Germline values: CDR1 GTSNPN, CDR2 SVGIG (reference sequence). Trimming pared 8 bases from V and 5 bases from J, leaving 18 bases between. The CDR3 sequence: CALQGQGRETQYF. CDR3 DNA: TGTGCCCTACAGGGGCAGGGGAGGGAGACCCAGTACTTC.

V and J are TRBV5-1 and TRBJ1-5, with D maybe TRBD1 (6 bases). V was clipped by 1 base and J by 3 bases, with 11 bases between them. In germline, CDR1 is SGHRS, CDR2 YFSETQ. CDR3 length: 15 amino acids. DNA of the CDR3: TGCGCCAGCAGCTTGACAGGGAAAGACAATCAGCCCCAGCATTTT. The encoded protein is CASSLTGKDNQPQHF.

V and J are TRBV7-2 and TRBJ2-2; weak D call: TRBD2 (5 bases). This CDR3 comprises 15 residues. V lost 1 base to trimming and J lost 7 bases, with 13 bases between them. The germline gives CDR1 SGHTA, CDR2 FQGNSA. CDR3 bases: TGTGCCAGCAGCTTAGGGTCCGGGGTCGTCGGGGAGCTGTTTTTT. This sequence encodes CASSLGSGVVGELFF.

In nucleotides, the CDR3 is TGTGCCAGCTCCCGAGAGGAGGGCTACACCTTC. Protein sequence: CASSREEGYTF. The chain couples TRBV18 to TRBJ1-2; D gene unclear. The ends were cut back, 6 bases at V and 8 bases at J, with 10 bases in the middle. The CDR3 is 11 amino acids. Per germline, CDR1 KGHSH and CDR2 LQKENI.

This rearrangement joins TRBV18 to TRBJ2-5; 8 positions agree with TRBD1. The V segment lost 0 bases and the J segment 4 bases; nucleotides outside the gene matches: 4. This CDR3 has 15 amino acids. Germline CDR1 reads KGHSH; CDR2 reads LQKENI. The CDR3 sequence: CASSPPKDRGETQYF. The CDR3 region has the DNA TGTGCCAGCTCACCACCCAAAGACAGGGGAGAGACCCAGTACTTC.

J is TRBJ2-4 and V is TRBV2; D is uncertain. Trimming shortened V by 4 bases and J by 8 bases, and 9 bases separated the two germline ends. CDR1 and CDR2 from the germline V gene are SNHLY and FYNNEI. There are 12 residues in the CDR3. This CDR3 reads CASSVLFYIQYF. CDR3 DNA: TGTGCCAGCAGTGTGCTATTTTACATTCAGTACTTC.

CDR3 sequence (DNA): TGCAGTGCTAGTACAAGATTGACTGAATCAAATGAGCAGTTCTTC. Its protein is CSASTRLTESNEQFF. V is TRBV20-1 and J is TRBJ2-1; D not certain. Trimming pared 3 bases from V and 7 bases from J, leaving 19 bases between. This CDR3 contains 15 residues. Germline V CDR1 and CDR2: DFQATT, SNEGSKA (reference sequence).

The chain joins TRBV5-8 to TRBJ1-2, with 8 nucleotides matching TRBD1. V was clipped by 3 bases and J by 11 bases; unmatched bases: 9. The CDR3 is made up of 13 amino acids. From germline, CDR1 is SGHTS and CDR2 YDEGEE. CDR3 DNA: TGTGCCAGCAGCTCCCTGACAAGACAGGGGTACACCTTC. Encoded protein: CASSSLTRQGYTF.